This T cell receptor (beta chain) comes out of a study of T cell repertoires in cytomegalovirus infection. Study in general: TCR beta signatures that were public indicated CMV infection and matching HLA type. Study findings and constraints: Adding up the frequency of public TCR beta families identified people who carried CMV plus the relevant HLA. In two of eight donors, the top clonotype was HLA-C-restricted CMV-specific.

Trimming removed 6 bases from V and 7 bases from J, with 10 bases in between. The CDR3 runs to 12 residues. TCRdb independently ran MiXCR on the reads; one entry per CDR3 protein. The sample has 340,000 or so distinct CDR3 sequences; approximately 25% are singletons. At least ten counts were recorded for this clonotype. What it binds is not known. V usage is TRBV12-3 or TRBV12-4 and J usage is TRBJ2-1, with a tentative D call TRBD2 (6 bases). The sequences come from cultured PBMCs, collected from culture after CMV antigen stimulation. The clonotype originates from a human donor in good health (CMV status not recorded). Some clones in this sample may be carry-over from other donors' samples. The CDR3 nucleotides read TGTGCCAGCAGGGGGACTGTAAATGAGCAGTTCTTC. This gives the protein CASRGTVNEQFF.